A single sample gave rise to the 20 T cell receptor beta chains below, sequenced in a study of T cell repertoires in cytomegalovirus infection. TCRdb called the reads again in MiXCR, with one record for every CDR3 protein. The sample lists approximately 500,000 distinct CDR3 sequences, approximately 15% occurring once. Sequencing was done on a sample of CD8+ T cells from PBMCs. The receptors derive from a human donor in good health (CMV status not recorded). Some clones in this sample may be carry-over from other donors' samples.

CDR3 DNA sequence: TGTGCCAGCAGCTTAGAGGGAAGCCGGACAGGGGGCCGGAAACTGTTTTTT. Residues: CASSLEGSRTGGRKLFF. The J gene is TRBJ1-4, the V gene TRBV11-2; 11 bases match TRBD1. The CDR3 has 17 residues. V was pared by 0 bases and J by 11 bases, with 11 bases of the junction left unmatched. Germline CDR1 and CDR2: SGHAT and FQNNGV. Using reference TRBV11-2 and TRBJ1-4 for the parts outside the CDR3, the full variable domain is EAGVAQSPRYKIIEKRQSVAFWCNPISGHATLYWYQQILGQGPKLLIQFQNNGVVDDSQLPKDRFSAERLKGVDSTLKIQPAKLEDSAVYLCASSLEGSRTGGRKLFFGSGTQLSVL.

This clonotype was found a few times. This sequence joins TRBV27 and TRBJ1-1; the D gene is possibly TRBD1 (6 bases). V was pared by 6 bases and J by 3 bases, with 14 bases between. Germline loops: CDR1 MNHEY, CDR2 SMNVEV (reference sequence). The CDR3 runs 14 residues. The CDR3 DNA follows: TGTGCCAGCAGCCAGGGGTCAGGTTACACTGAAGCTTTCTTT. As protein: CASSQGSGYTEAFF.

This chain links TRBV11-2 with TRBJ1-1, with a weak D call TRBD1 (6 bases). CDR1 SGHAT and CDR2 FQNNGV come from the germline V gene. The CDR3 is 17 amino acids. Between the trimmed V and J ends, which lost 1 base and 1 base, there was a span of 16 bases. The CDR3 nucleotides read TGTGCCAGCAGCTTAGGGGGGGGGGGCTGGTCGAACACTGAAGCTTTCTTT. Its protein is CASSLGGGGWSNTEAFF.

The rearrangement uses TRBV5-4 and TRBJ1-1; 9 positions match TRBD1. V lost 4 bases and J lost 0; bases outside the gene matches: 7. The germline V gene encodes CDR1 SGHNT and CDR2 YYREEE (reference sequence). This CDR3 spans 16 amino acids. CDR3 nucleotides: TGTGCCAGCAGCGCCGACAGGGGGGGAATGAACACTGAAGCTTTCTTT. Its protein product is CASSADRGGMNTEAFF.

This clonotype came up many times. The chain recombines TRBV12-3 or TRBV12-4 with TRBJ2-1, with a weak D call TRBD1 (5 bases). The CDR3 runs to 11 residues. V was cut by 6 bases and J by 10 bases, with 10 bases left in between. The CDR3 sequence is CASRRQREQFF. The CDR3 region has the DNA TGTGCCAGCAGGCGACAGAGAGAGCAGTTCTTC.

At least ten counts were recorded for this clonotype. V usage is TRBV12-5 and J usage is TRBJ2-5; D may be TRBD1 (5 bases). Per germline, CDR1 LGHNT and CDR2 FRNRAP. Trimming took off 3 bases at V and 1 base at J, with 9 bases between the two ends. This CDR3 is 14 amino acids long. DNA of the CDR3: TGTGCTAGTGGTTTTCAGGGTCTCCAAGAGACCCAGTACTTC. Its protein is CASGFQGLQETQYF.

The chain joins TRBV14 to TRBJ1-2; no clear D gene. V lost 1 base to trimming and J lost 4 bases, with 10 bases between them. CDR1 is SGHDN and CDR2 is FVKESK in the germline V gene. There are 14 residues in the CDR3. The CDR3 is CASSQVTASYGYTF. Written as DNA, the CDR3 is TGTGCCAGCAGCCAAGTGACTGCATCCTATGGCTACACCTTC.

This clonotype has a count of ten or more. J is TRBJ1-1 and V is TRBV4-1; D is undetermined. Germline CDR1 MGHRA, CDR2 YSYEKL. V was pared by 0 bases and J by 4 bases, with 9 bases between. The CDR3 length is 14 residues. In DNA, the CDR3 is TGCGCCAGCAGCCAAGAGGGCCGGGGCACTGAAGCTTTCTTT. Its translation: CASSQEGRGTEAFF.

CDR3 sequence (DNA): TGTGCCAGCTCACCACCGGAGAGAGACGAAAGAGAGACCCAGTACTTC. Translation gives CASSPPERDERETQYF. J is TRBJ2-5 and V is TRBV18, with unresolved D. V dropped 0 bases and J dropped 4 bases, with 15 bases sitting between them. Germline V gives CDR1 KGHSH, CDR2 LQKENI. CDR3 length: 16 residues.

Points on this clonotype: A much larger clonotype is one base distant, so this may be a read error. The chain links TRBV6-5 to TRBJ2-5; the match to TRBD2 covers 10 bases. Germline V gives CDR1 MNHEY, CDR2 SVGAGI. The CDR3 is 16 residues long. The CDR3: CSSSEGVGLARETQYF. CDR3 sequence (DNA): TGTTCCAGCAGTGAAGGTGTGGGACTAGCGCGTGAGACCCAGTACTTC.

Many counts were recorded for this clonotype. The chain has TRBV19 and TRBJ2-7, with D possibly being TRBD2 (5 bases). Trimming left V 6 bases short and J 2 bases short, with 26 bases between. The CDR3 has 18 amino acids. Germline-derived CDR1 and CDR2 are LNHDA and SQIVND (reference sequence). DNA for the CDR3: TGTGCCAGTAGCTCACCCTCCGAAAGCGAGCGGCCGACCTACGAGCAGTACTTC. Its translation is CASSSPSESERPTYEQYF.

This clonotype was seen at least ten times. The chain joins TRBV25-1 to TRBJ2-1; TRBD1 or TRBD2 may be the D gene (5 bases each). Germline V gives CDR1 MGHDK, CDR2 SYGVNS. This CDR3 has 16 residues. The V gene lost 9 bases and the J gene lost 7 bases, with 25 bases spanning the gap. CDR3 DNA sequence: TGTGCCAGTTACGATGCGGACGGGGACGGGTGGAATGAGCAGTTCTTC. This gives the protein CASYDADGDGWNEQFF. Full variable domain (remainder filled in from reference TRBV25-1 and TRBJ2-1): EADIYQTPRYLVIGTGKKITLECSQTMGHDKMYWYQQDPGMELHLIHYSYGVNSTEKGDLSSESTVSRIRTEHFPLTLESARPSHTSQYLCASYDADGDGWNEQFFGPGTRLTVL.

This chain links TRBV24-1 with TRBJ2-1; 7 bases fit TRBD2. Trimming took 1 base from V and 6 from J; bases not matched to a gene: 5. CDR3 size: 15 residues. Germline V gene data show CDR1 as KGHDR and CDR2 as SFDVKD. The CDR3 nucleotides read TGTGCCACCAGTGATTTACCGGGAGGATTCAATGAGCAGTTCTTC. It translates to CATSDLPGGFNEQFF.

This clonotype was counted a few times. The V and J genes are TRBV14 and TRBJ2-7, with no clear D. The CDR3 loop spans 14 amino acids. The germline V gene has CDR1 SGHDN and CDR2 FVKESK. Trimming took 1 base from V and 4 from J, leaving 11 bases between them. The CDR3 sequence is CASSQGAYPYEQYF. The CDR3 nucleotides read TGTGCCAGCAGCCAAGGTGCCTACCCTTACGAGCAGTACTTC.

This clonotype showed up just a few times. The chain carries TRBV20-1 and TRBJ1-2; D possibly corresponds to TRBD1 (5 bases). Germline values: CDR1 DFQATT, CDR2 SNEGSKA (reference sequence). This CDR3 has 14 amino acids. Trimming took 6 bases from V and 4 from J, leaving 18 bases between them. Here the CDR3 reads CSAKTPTGGYGYTF. The CDR3 bases are TGCAGTGCCAAAACCCCAACAGGAGGCTATGGCTACACCTTC.

This clonotype was counted between two and nine times. The V and J genes are TRBV27 and TRBJ2-2; D may correspond to TRBD1 or TRBD2 (6 bases each). V was cut by 7 bases and J by 7 bases, with 10 bases left in between. The CDR3 covers 12 residues. Germline CDR1 reads MNHEY; CDR2 reads SMNVEV (reference sequence). Here the CDR3 reads CASKGGGGELFF. The CDR3 nucleotides are TGTGCCAGCAAGGGGGGAGGCGGGGAGCTGTTTTTT.

The chain employs TRBV5-4 and TRBJ2-1; 7 positions match TRBD1. The CDR3 is 15 amino acids. The trim removed 6 bases at V and 5 bases at J, leaving 11 bases unmatched. Per the germline V gene, CDR1 is SGHNT and CDR2 is YYREEE (reference sequence). The CDR3 bases are TGTGCCAGCACCGATATGACAGGGATTGACAATGAGCAGTTCTTC. Encoded protein: CASTDMTGIDNEQFF. Variable domain in full (rest from reference TRBV5-4 and TRBJ2-1): ETGVTQSPTHLIKTRGQQVTLRCSSQSGHNTVSWYQQALGQGPQFIFQYYREEENGRGNFPPRFSGLQFPNYSSELNVNALELDDSALYLCASTDMTGIDNEQFFGPGTRLTVL.

This clonotype showed up many times. The V and J genes are TRBV7-9 and TRBJ2-2, with 13 bases that match TRBD2. Per the germline V gene, CDR1 is SEHNR and CDR2 is FQNEAQ (reference sequence). V was clipped by 5 bases and J by 3 bases; unmatched bases: 3. The CDR3 is made up of 16 amino acids. The CDR3 is CASSEGLAGYTGELFF. The DNA for the CDR3 is TGTGCCAGCAGCGAGGGACTAGCGGGGTACACCGGGGAGCTGTTTTTT.

This chain connects TRBV7-9 to TRBJ1-1; D perhaps matches TRBD1 (6 bases). Germline V lookup: CDR1 SEHNR, CDR2 FQNEAQ (reference sequence). Between the trimmed V and J ends, which lost 6 bases and 4 bases, there was a span of 15 bases. CDR3 length: 14 amino acids. The CDR3 protein is CASSKTGTGTEAFF. The DNA of the CDR3 is TGTGCCAGCAGTAAAACAGGGACGGGCACTGAAGCTTTCTTT. Full variable domain (remainder filled in from reference TRBV7-9 and TRBJ1-1): DTGVSQNPRHKITKRGQNVTFRCDPISEHNRLYWYRQTLGQGPEFLTYFQNEAQLEKSRLLSDRFSAERPKGSFSTLEIQRTEQGDSAMYLCASSKTGTGTEAFFGQGTRLTVV.

This clonotype was recorded a few times. This sequence joins TRBV28 and TRBJ1-6; D is unresolved. This CDR3 comprises 13 residues. CDR1 MDHEN and CDR2 SYDVKM come from the germline V gene. The V end lost 10 bases, the J end lost 9 bases, and 16 bases lay between the germline ends. The CDR3 protein is CATSQGSASPLHF. In DNA form, the CDR3 reads TGTGCCACCTCTCAAGGGTCCGCTTCACCCCTCCACTTT.